The rows below give T cell receptor beta chains drawn from one sample of a study of blood T cell repertoires in COVID-19. Produced via immunoSEQ multiplex PCR; TCRdb's table is partial and in-frame only. The table lists 100,000 or so clones, about 90% of them singletons. Sequencing was done on a sample of peripheral blood. The receptors come from a woman aged 25 to 45 with acute or convalescent COVID-19. Each CDR3 is given with its conserved first and last residue. Each record gives: clone size, J gene, V gene, D gene, CDR3 DNA, CDR3 protein. D genes are given only for firm matches. Part of the rows lack a size; the others show once, few, many or a class for expanded clones.

abundance: -; j_gene: TRBJ2-7; v_gene: TRBV5-1; d_gene: -; CDR3nt: TGCGCCAGCAGCTCCCCTCACGGAGCGGAAACCTACGAGCAGTACTTC; CDR3aa: CASSSPHGAETYEQYF
abundance: -; j_gene: TRBJ1-6; v_gene: TRBV2; d_gene: -; CDR3nt: TGTGCCAGCAGTGAAGAGTTCCGAAGCCCCCTCCACTTT; CDR3aa: CASSEEFRSPLHF
abundance: -; j_gene: TRBJ1-2; v_gene: TRBV28; d_gene: TRBD1; CDR3nt: TGTGCCAGCAGTAAGGTGAGAGGGGGCGAAGACTATGGCTACACCTTC; CDR3aa: CASSKVRGGEDYGYTF
abundance: -; j_gene: TRBJ1-1; v_gene: TRBV2; d_gene: TRBD1; CDR3nt: TGTGCCAGCAGCGACCGGGGACAGCCGAAAGCTTTCTTT; CDR3aa: CASSDRGQPKAFF
abundance: -; j_gene: TRBJ1-2; v_gene: TRBV6-1; d_gene: -; CDR3nt: TGTGCCAGCAGTGAGCGGGACGCCCGGGGCTACACCTTC; CDR3aa: CASSERDARGYTF
abundance: -; j_gene: TRBJ2-3; v_gene: TRBV3-1/TRBV3-2; d_gene: -; CDR3nt: TGTGCCAGCAGCCAAGGAGAGCGCCCTAGCACAGATACGCAGTATTTT; CDR3aa: CASSQGERPSTDTQYF
abundance: once; j_gene: TRBJ2-7; v_gene: TRBV12-5; d_gene: -; CDR3nt: TGTGCTAGTGGTCCACCCTCCCCGGGACTCTACGAGCAGTACTTC; CDR3aa: CASGPPSPGLYEQYF
abundance: -; j_gene: TRBJ1-2; v_gene: TRBV7-2; d_gene: TRBD1; CDR3nt: TGTGCCAGCAGCTTAGGAGTGACAGGGAGGTCCTATGGCTACACCTTC; CDR3aa: CASSLGVTGRSYGYTF
abundance: -; j_gene: TRBJ1-2; v_gene: TRBV2; d_gene: TRBD1; CDR3nt: TGTGCCAGCAGTGGACCGGGACAGGGGCCCTCCAATGGCTACACCTTC; CDR3aa: CASSGPGQGPSNGYTF
abundance: -; j_gene: TRBJ1-6; v_gene: TRBV9; d_gene: TRBD1; CDR3nt: TGTGCCAGCAGCGGGACGACAGGGGTGAATTCACCCCTCCACTTT; CDR3aa: CASSGTTGVNSPLHF
abundance: -; j_gene: TRBJ2-2; v_gene: TRBV5-5; d_gene: TRBD2; CDR3nt: TGTGCCAGCAGCTTACTAGCGGGGGGGCATGCCACCGGGGAGCTGTTTTTT; CDR3aa: CASSLLAGGHATGELFF
abundance: -; j_gene: TRBJ1-1; v_gene: TRBV11-2; d_gene: TRBD1; CDR3nt: TGTGCCAGCAGCTTAGGGACAGGGATCAACACTGAAGCTTTCTTT; CDR3aa: CASSLGTGINTEAFF
abundance: -; j_gene: TRBJ1-5; v_gene: TRBV12-5; d_gene: -; CDR3nt: TGTGCTAGTGGTTTGGTACAACGTGAGCCCCAGCATTTT; CDR3aa: CASGLVQREPQHF
abundance: -; j_gene: TRBJ1-1; v_gene: TRBV19; d_gene: -; CDR3nt: TGTGCCAGTAGTATAGCGGCGGGGGCCACTGAAGCTTTCTTT; CDR3aa: CASSIAAGATEAFF
abundance: medium-sized; j_gene: TRBJ2-7; v_gene: TRBV6-5; d_gene: TRBD1; CDR3nt: TGTGCCAGCAGTAGGACAGGAGACTCCTACGAGCAGTACTTC; CDR3aa: CASSRTGDSYEQYF
abundance: once; j_gene: TRBJ2-3; v_gene: TRBV5-1; d_gene: -; CDR3nt: TGCGCCAGCCGTCCACAGGGATCAGATACGCAGTATTTT; CDR3aa: CASRPQGSDTQYF
abundance: few; j_gene: TRBJ2-7; v_gene: TRBV5-1; d_gene: TRBD1; CDR3nt: TGCGCCAGCAGCGTCCGGACAGGGGAATCCTACGAGCAGTACTTC; CDR3aa: CASSVRTGESYEQYF
abundance: -; j_gene: TRBJ1-1; v_gene: TRBV18; d_gene: -; CDR3nt: TGTGCCAGCTCAGGACTTATGGTAGTGAACACTGAAGCTTTCTTT; CDR3aa: CASSGLMVVNTEAFF
abundance: -; j_gene: TRBJ1-5; v_gene: TRBV3-1/TRBV3-2; d_gene: -; CDR3nt: TGTGCCAGCAGCCAAGGAGGGTATAGCAATCAGCCCCAGCATTTT; CDR3aa: CASSQGGYSNQPQHF